The TCR beta chain under discussion was sequenced for a study of T cell responses to AZD1222 COVID-19 vaccine. Produced via immunoSEQ multiplex PCR; TCRdb's table is partial and in-frame only. The repertoire consists of about 140,000 clones, with 84% occurring once and the leading ten covering 4.1%. Study findings and constraints: With dominance at 160-218 and 743-854, vaccine-associated CD4 TCRs spanned spike. Among AZD1222 vaccinees, only 5 to 7 were seropositive at baseline.

In its sample, this clone was seen a few times. Its matching antigen is unknown. The CDR3 is 15 residues long. The junction had 15 bases not matched to a gene; V was cut back by 3 bases and J by 13 bases. The germline gives CDR1 SGHTS, CDR2 YDEGEE. This clonotype originated in an adult in good health. The sample in question was peripheral blood, obtained on day 0 of AZD1222 vaccination. The chain uses TRBV5-8 and TRBJ1-5; 8 positions agree with TRBD1. The CDR3 loop is CASSSQGDAGLSQHF. CDR3 nucleotide sequence: TGTGCCAGCAGCTCACAGGGGGACGCCGGTTTATCTCAGCATTTT. Filled out from reference TRBV5-8 and TRBJ1-5, the complete variable domain reads EAGVTQSPTHLIKTRGQQATLRCSPISGHTSVYWYQQALGLGLQFLLWYDEGEERNRGNFPPRFSGRQFPNYSSELNVNALELEDSALYLCASSSQGDAGLSQHFGDGTRLSIL.